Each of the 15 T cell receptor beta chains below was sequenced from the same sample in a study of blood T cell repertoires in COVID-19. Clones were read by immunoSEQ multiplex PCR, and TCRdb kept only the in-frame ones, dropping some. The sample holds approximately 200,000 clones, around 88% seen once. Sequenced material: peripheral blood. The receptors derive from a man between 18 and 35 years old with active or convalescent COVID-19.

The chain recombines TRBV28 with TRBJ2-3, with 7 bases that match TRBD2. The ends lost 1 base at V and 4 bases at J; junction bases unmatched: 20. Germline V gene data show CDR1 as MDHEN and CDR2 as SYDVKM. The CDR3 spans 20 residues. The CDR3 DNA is TGTGCCAGCAGTTTATATCCCTCACTCCTGAGGGGAGGGAAAGCAGATACGCAGTATTTT. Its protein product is CASSLYPSLLRGGKADTQYF.

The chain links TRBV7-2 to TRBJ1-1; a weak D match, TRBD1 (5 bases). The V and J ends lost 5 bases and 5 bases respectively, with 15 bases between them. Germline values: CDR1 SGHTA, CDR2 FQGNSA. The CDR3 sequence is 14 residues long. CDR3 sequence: CASSETSGVTEAFF. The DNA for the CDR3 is TGTGCCAGCAGCGAAACTTCGGGGGTAACTGAAGCTTTCTTT.

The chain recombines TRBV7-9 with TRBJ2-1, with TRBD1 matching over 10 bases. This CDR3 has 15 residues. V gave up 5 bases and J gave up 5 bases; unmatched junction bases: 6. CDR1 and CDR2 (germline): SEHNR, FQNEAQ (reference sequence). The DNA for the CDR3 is TGTGCCAGCAGCGAGGGACAGGGGATCCACAATGAGCAGTTCTTC. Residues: CASSEGQGIHNEQFF.

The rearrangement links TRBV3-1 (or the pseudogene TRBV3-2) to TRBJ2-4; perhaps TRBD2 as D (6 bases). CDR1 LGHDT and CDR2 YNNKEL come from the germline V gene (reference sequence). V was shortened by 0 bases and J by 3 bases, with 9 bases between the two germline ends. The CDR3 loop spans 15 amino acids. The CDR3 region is CASSQDTGSKNIQYF. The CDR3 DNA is TGTGCCAGCAGCCAAGATACCGGGAGCAAAAACATTCAGTACTTC.

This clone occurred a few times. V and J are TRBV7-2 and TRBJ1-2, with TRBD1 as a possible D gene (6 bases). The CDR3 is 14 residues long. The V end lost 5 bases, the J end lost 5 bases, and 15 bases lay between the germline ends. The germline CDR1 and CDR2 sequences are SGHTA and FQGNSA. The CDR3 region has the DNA TGTGCCAGCAGCCCTATGGGGGGGCTATATGGCTACACCTTC. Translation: CASSPMGGLYGYTF.

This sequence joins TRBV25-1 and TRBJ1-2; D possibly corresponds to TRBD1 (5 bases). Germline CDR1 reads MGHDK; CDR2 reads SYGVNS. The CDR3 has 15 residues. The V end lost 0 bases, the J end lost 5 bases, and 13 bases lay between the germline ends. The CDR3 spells CASSEYGREWYGYTF. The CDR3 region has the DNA TGTGCCAGCAGTGAATACGGCAGGGAATGGTATGGCTACACCTTC.

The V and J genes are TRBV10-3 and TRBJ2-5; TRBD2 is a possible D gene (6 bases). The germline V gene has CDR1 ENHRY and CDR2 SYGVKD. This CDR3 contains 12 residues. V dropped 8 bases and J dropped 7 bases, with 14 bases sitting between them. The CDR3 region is CAIRESEGTQYF. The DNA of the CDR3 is TGTGCCATCCGGGAGAGCGAGGGGACCCAGTACTTC.

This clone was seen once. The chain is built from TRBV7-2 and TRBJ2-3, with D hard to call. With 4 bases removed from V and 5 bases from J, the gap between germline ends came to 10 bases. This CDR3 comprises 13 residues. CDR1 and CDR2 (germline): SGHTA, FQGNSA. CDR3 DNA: TGTGCCAGCAGCTACGCCGCAGAAGATACGCAGTATTTT. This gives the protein CASSYAAEDTQYF.

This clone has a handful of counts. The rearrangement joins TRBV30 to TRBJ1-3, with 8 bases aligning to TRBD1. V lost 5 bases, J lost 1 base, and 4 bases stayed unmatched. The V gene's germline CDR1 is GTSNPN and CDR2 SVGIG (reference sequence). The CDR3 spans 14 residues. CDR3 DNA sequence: TGTGCCTGGGCACAGGGGGGATCTGGAAACACCATATATTTT. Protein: CAWAQGGSGNTIYF.

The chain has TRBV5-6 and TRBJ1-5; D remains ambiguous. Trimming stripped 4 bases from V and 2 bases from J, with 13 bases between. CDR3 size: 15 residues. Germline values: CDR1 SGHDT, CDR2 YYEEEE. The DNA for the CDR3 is TGTGCCAGCAGCGTCAAAGGGAGTGGCAATCAGCCCCAGCATTTT. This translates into CASSVKGSGNQPQHF.

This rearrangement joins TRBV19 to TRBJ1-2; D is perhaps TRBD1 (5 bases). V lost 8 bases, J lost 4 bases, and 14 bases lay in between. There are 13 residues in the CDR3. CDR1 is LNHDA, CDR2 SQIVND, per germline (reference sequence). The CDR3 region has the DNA TGTGCCAGTGGCAGGGCGCAGGGCTATGGCTACACCTTC. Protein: CASGRAQGYGYTF.

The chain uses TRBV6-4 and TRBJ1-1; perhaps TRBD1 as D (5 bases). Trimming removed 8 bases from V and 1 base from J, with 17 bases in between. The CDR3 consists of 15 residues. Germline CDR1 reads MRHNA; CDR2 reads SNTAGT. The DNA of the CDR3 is TGTGCCAGCTCGCCCGCCGGCGGGACGAACACTGAAGCTTTCTTT. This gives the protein CASSPAGGTNTEAFF.

The chain's CDR3 is CSASSGGGTQLFF. The CDR3 coding sequence is TGCAGTGCTAGTTCAGGGGGAGGAACGCAACTGTTTTTT. The V gene is TRBV20-1, the J gene TRBJ1-4, with 7 bases matching TRBD1. Germline CDR1 is DFQATT and CDR2 is SNEGSKA (reference sequence). The CDR3 extends over 13 amino acids. The V segment lost 3 bases and the J segment 12 bases; nucleotides outside the gene matches: 10.

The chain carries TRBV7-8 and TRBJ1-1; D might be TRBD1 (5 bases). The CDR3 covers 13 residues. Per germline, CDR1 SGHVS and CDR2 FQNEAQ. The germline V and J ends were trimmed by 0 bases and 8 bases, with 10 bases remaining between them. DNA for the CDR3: TGTGCCAGCAGCTTAGCGGGGGGGGGAGAAGCTTTCTTT. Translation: CASSLAGGGEAFF.

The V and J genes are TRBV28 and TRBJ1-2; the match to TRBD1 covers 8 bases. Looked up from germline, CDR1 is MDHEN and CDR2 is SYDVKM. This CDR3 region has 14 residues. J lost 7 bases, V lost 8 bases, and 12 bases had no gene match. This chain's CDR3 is CASRQGIPFGGYTF. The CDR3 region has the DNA TGTGCCAGCCGACAGGGGATCCCCTTCGGTGGCTACACCTTC.